This T cell receptor beta chain comes out of a study of cytomegalovirus exposure and HLA in healthy donors. Study-level results: A missense variant in DCLRE1C was later tied to TCR beta V- and J-gene trimming.

Trimming shortened V by 6 bases and J by 7 bases, and 9 bases separated the two germline ends. The germline CDR1 and CDR2 sequences are MNHNY and SVGAGI (reference sequence). The CDR3 is 11 amino acids. Comments on this clone: No antigen is known for it.

PCR primers comprised 60 Vbeta and 13 Jbeta primers. Sequencing used immunoSEQ multiplex PCR; TCRdb keeps in-frame clones, though not all of them. This sample has 95,000 to 120,000 clones, with 70% to 80% found just once. Source material: PBMCs. This chain links TRBV6-6 with TRBJ1-1, with D perhaps matching TRBD1 (6 bases). The origin of this receptor is a woman aged 25 to 39 in good health and CMV-seropositive. CDR3 sequence reads: CASSPDSEAFF. The DNA for the CDR3 is TGTGCCAGCAGCCCGGACAGTGAAGCTTTCTTT.